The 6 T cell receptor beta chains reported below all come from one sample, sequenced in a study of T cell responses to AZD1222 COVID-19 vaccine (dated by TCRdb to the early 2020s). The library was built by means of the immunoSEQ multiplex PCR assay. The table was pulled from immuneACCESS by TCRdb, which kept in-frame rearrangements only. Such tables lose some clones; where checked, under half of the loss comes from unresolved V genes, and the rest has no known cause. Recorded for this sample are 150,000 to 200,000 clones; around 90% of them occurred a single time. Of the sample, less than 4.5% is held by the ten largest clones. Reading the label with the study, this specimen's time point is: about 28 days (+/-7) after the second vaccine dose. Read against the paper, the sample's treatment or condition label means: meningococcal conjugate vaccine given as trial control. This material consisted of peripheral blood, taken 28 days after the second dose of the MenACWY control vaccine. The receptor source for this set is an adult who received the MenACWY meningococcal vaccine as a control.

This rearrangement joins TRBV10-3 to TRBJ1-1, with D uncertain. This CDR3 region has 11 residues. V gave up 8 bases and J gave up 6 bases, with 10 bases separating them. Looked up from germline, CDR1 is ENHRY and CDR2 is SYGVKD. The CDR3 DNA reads TGTGCCATCGGGGAGGGATCTGAAGCTTTCTTT. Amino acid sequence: CAIGEGSEAFF.

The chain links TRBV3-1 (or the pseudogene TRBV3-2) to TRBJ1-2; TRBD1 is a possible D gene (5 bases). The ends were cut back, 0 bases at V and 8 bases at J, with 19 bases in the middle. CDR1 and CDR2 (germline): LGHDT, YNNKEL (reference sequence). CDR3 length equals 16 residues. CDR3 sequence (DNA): TGTGCCAGCAGCCAAGAATCGCTGAACAGGTTTAAGGGCTACACCTTC. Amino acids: CASSQESLNRFKGYTF.

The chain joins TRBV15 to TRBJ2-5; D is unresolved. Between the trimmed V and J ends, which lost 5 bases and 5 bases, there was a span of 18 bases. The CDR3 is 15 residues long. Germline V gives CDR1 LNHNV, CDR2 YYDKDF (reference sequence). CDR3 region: CATSGVGGAWETQYF. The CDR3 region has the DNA TGTGCCACCAGCGGGGTGGGCGGCGCCTGGGAGACCCAGTACTTC.

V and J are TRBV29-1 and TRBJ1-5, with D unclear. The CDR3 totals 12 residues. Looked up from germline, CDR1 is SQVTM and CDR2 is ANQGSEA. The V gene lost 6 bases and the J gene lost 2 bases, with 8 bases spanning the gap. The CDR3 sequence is CSVQYGNQPQHF. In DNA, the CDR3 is TGCAGCGTCCAATACGGCAATCAGCCCCAGCATTTT.

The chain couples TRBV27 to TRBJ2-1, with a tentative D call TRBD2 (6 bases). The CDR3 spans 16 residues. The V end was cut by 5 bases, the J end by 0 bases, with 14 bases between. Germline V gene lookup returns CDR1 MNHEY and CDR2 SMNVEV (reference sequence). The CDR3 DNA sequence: TGTGCCAGCAGTGCCAGCGGGCTTGTCTCCTACAATGAGCAGTTCTTC. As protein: CASSASGLVSYNEQFF.

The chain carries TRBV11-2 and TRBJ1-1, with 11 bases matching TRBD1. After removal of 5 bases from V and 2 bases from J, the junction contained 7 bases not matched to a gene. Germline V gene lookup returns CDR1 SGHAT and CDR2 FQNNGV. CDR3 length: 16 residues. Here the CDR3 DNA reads TGTGCCAGCAGCCCGGGACAGGGGGGCTACAACACTGAAGCTTTCTTT. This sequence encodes CASSPGQGGYNTEAFF.